One sample yielded the 18 T cell receptor beta chains listed below, sequenced in a study of CD8 T cells in Susac syndrome. RNA, at 0.5 to 1 ug, was reverse transcribed with random hexamers. TCRdb re-derived calls from the immunoSEQ multiplex PCR reads in MiXCR, one entry per CDR3 protein. The table lists about 120,000 distinct CDR3 sequences, 80% to 95% of them singletons. Sample: CD4+ T cells from PBMCs. The receptors come from a human donor in good health.

The chain combines TRBV20-1 with TRBJ2-1; D gene unclear. The CDR3 runs 14 residues. The V end was cut by 5 bases, the J end by 3 bases, with 14 bases between. Germline CDR1 reads DFQATT; CDR2 reads SNEGSKA (reference sequence). The DNA of the CDR3 is TGCAGTGCTGCTGATGCGAGAGACTACAATGAGCAGTTCTTC. Its translation is CSAADARDYNEQFF.

The chain links TRBV12-3 or TRBV12-4 to TRBJ2-4, with a tentative D call TRBD2 (6 bases). CDR3 size: 16 residues. V lost 2 bases and J lost 0, with 11 bases in between. The chain's CDR3 is CASSLNAGLAKNIQYF. The CDR3 DNA reads TGTGCCAGCAGTTTAAACGCGGGGCTAGCCAAAAACATTCAGTACTTC.

The V gene is TRBV7-3, the J gene TRBJ2-1; unclear D gene. CDR1 is SGHTA, CDR2 FQGTGA, per germline. V lost 4 bases, J lost 5 bases, and 9 bases lay in between. There are 13 residues in the CDR3. This chain's CDR3 is CASSSISDNEQFF. The CDR3 DNA reads as TGTGCCAGCAGCTCGATATCCGACAATGAGCAGTTCTTC.

This chain links TRBV2 with TRBJ2-7, with D possibly TRBD1 on 6 matching bases. Trimming stripped 4 bases from V and 0 bases from J, with 10 bases between. The CDR3 contains 14 residues. CDR1 is SNHLY and CDR2 is FYNNEI in the germline V gene. CDR3 region: CASSGQVASYEQYF. The CDR3 nucleotides read TGTGCCAGCAGTGGACAGGTCGCCTCCTACGAGCAGTACTTC.

The rearrangement joins TRBV20-1 to TRBJ2-5; D gene unclear. The germline V and J ends were trimmed by 2 bases and 3 bases, with 7 bases remaining between them. This CDR3 is built from 12 residues. Germline V gives CDR1 DFQATT, CDR2 SNEGSKA (reference sequence). The CDR3 here is CSARPTEETQYF. As DNA, the CDR3 is TGCAGTGCTAGACCCACAGAAGAGACCCAGTACTTC.

J is TRBJ2-7 and V is TRBV7-6, with 9 bases that match TRBD1. The CDR3 has 17 residues. In germline, CDR1 is SGHVS, CDR2 FNYEAQ. Losses at the gene ends were 6 bases for V and 7 bases for J; bases not matched to a gene: 19. The CDR3 reads CASSSRGAAGQGFEQYF. In DNA, the CDR3 is TGTGCCAGCAGTTCGAGGGGAGCGGCGGGACAGGGTTTTGAGCAGTACTTC. The whole variable domain, filled in from reference TRBV7-6 and TRBJ2-7, reads GAGVSQSPRYKVTKRGQDVALRCDPISGHVSLYWYRQALGQGPEFLTYFNYEAQQDKSGLPNDRFSAERPEGSISTLTIQRTEQRDSAMYRCASSSRGAAGQGFEQYFGPGTRLTVT.

The V gene is TRBV6-5, the J gene TRBJ1-2; D possibly corresponds to TRBD1 (6 bases). CDR1 is MNHEY, CDR2 SVGAGI, per germline. The V and J ends lost 6 bases and 2 bases respectively, with 13 bases between them. The CDR3 extends over 14 amino acids. The CDR3 coding sequence is TGTGCCAGCAGCCCGACGGGGACAAACTATGGCTACACCTTC. As protein: CASSPTGTNYGYTF.

The rearrangement joins TRBV28 to TRBJ2-7, with 9 positions matching TRBD1. Trimming took 6 bases from V and 5 from J; bases not matched to a gene: 5. This CDR3 is 13 amino acids long. Germline values: CDR1 MDHEN, CDR2 SYDVKM. Here the CDR3 reads CASSRTGADEQYF. CDR3 bases: TGTGCCAGCAGCCGGACAGGGGCTGACGAGCAGTACTTC.

The CDR3 region is CASSLGFRVDTQYF. As DNA, the CDR3 is TGTGCCAGCAGCTTAGGATTTCGAGTAGATACGCAGTATTTT. This chain links TRBV7-2 with TRBJ2-3, with D unclear. Trimming pared 1 base from V and 5 bases from J, leaving 10 bases between. This CDR3 comprises 14 residues. The germline V gene encodes CDR1 SGHTA and CDR2 FQGNSA. The entire variable domain, with the rest obtained from reference TRBV7-2 and TRBJ2-3, is as follows: GAGVSQSPSNKVTEKGKDVELRCDPISGHTALYWYRQSLGQGLEFLIYFQGNSAPDKSGLPSDRFSAERTGGSVSTLTIQRTQQEDSAVYLCASSLGFRVDTQYFGPGTRLTVL.

The chain has TRBV12-3 or TRBV12-4 and TRBJ1-2; a weak D match, TRBD1 (6 bases). V was pared by 9 bases and J by 5 bases, with 16 bases between. The CDR3 runs to 13 residues. CDR3 DNA sequence: TGTGCCAGTCGTTCGGGGGGGCGATATGGCTACACCTTC. Translated: CASRSGGRYGYTF.

The chain carries TRBV7-6 and TRBJ2-5; 11 bases line up with TRBD1. V shed 3 bases, J shed 5 bases, and the junction held 8 bases outside the gene matches. CDR1 SGHVS and CDR2 FNYEAQ come from the germline V gene. This CDR3 has 16 amino acids. The CDR3, as DNA: TGTGCCAGCAGCTTGATGGGACAGGGGGTGGGGGAGACCCAGTACTTC. It codes for CASSLMGQGVGETQYF. Full variable domain (remainder filled in from reference TRBV7-6 and TRBJ2-5): GAGVSQSPRYKVTKRGQDVALRCDPISGHVSLYWYRQALGQGPEFLTYFNYEAQQDKSGLPNDRFSAERPEGSISTLTIQRTEQRDSAMYRCASSLMGQGVGETQYFGPGTRLLVL.

The chain couples TRBV5-1 to TRBJ2-2, with TRBD2 matching 13 bases. The CDR3 spans 15 residues. V shed 2 bases and J 6 bases; nucleotides not matched to a gene: 1. Per germline, CDR1 SGHRS and CDR2 YFSETQ. This CDR3 is CASSLGLAGAGELFF. CDR3 DNA: TGCGCCAGCAGCTTAGGACTAGCGGGGGCCGGGGAGCTGTTTTTT.

The chain joins TRBV6-1 to TRBJ2-1; 7 bases are shared with TRBD2. CDR1 is MNHNS, CDR2 SASEGT, per germline. Trimming took 10 bases from V and 9 from J; bases not matched to a gene: 6. This CDR3 spans 11 amino acids. The CDR3 sequence is CATTGGFEQFF. The CDR3 DNA reads as TGTGCCACCACCGGGGGGTTTGAGCAGTTCTTC.

This clonotype was picked up one time. CDR3 sequence (DNA): TGTGCCAGCAGTACGACTGGGACAGGGATATTAGAAGCTTTCTTT. It specifies CASSTTGTGILEAFF. This chain uses TRBV6-2 or TRBV6-3 with TRBJ1-1, with TRBD1 matching over 9 bases. The germline V gene encodes CDR1 MNHEY and CDR2 SVGEGT. CDR3 length equals 15 residues. V gave up 5 bases and J gave up 8 bases; unmatched junction bases: 12.

The chain recombines TRBV4-3 with TRBJ2-4; D is unclear. Trimming left V 0 bases short and J 0 bases short, with 9 bases between. This CDR3 is 16 amino acids long. Per the germline V gene, CDR1 is LGHNA and CDR2 is YSLEER. Written as DNA, the CDR3 is TGCGCCAGCAGCCAAGATATTGTAGGAGCCAAAAACATTCAGTACTTC. Protein: CASSQDIVGAKNIQYF.

The chain employs TRBV6-8 and TRBJ2-5; 7 positions match TRBD2. There are 17 residues in the CDR3. With 6 bases clipped from V and 2 bases from J, the junction kept 15 bases outside the gene matches. The V gene's germline CDR1 is MNHGY and CDR2 SAAAGT. CDR3 sequence reads: CASSYKYTGLEQETQYF. CDR3 nucleotides: TGTGCCAGCAGCTACAAATACACCGGACTAGAGCAAGAGACCCAGTACTTC.

The chain employs TRBV5-1 and TRBJ1-1, with D possibly being TRBD1 (5 bases). V dropped 0 bases and J dropped 2 bases, with 14 bases sitting between them. Germline assignment: CDR1 SGHRS and CDR2 YFSETQ. CDR3 length equals 16 residues. CDR3 amino acids: CASSLGGDLINTEAFF. In nucleotides, the CDR3 is TGCGCCAGCAGCTTGGGTGGGGACTTAATCAACACTGAAGCTTTCTTT. Supplemented by reference TRBV5-1 and TRBJ1-1, the full variable domain reads KAGVTQTPRYLIKTRGQQVTLSCSPISGHRSVSWYQQTPGQGLQFLFEYFSETQRNKGNFPGRFSGRQFSNSRSEMNVSTLELGDSALYLCASSLGGDLINTEAFFGQGTRLTVV.

This clonotype was counted a few times. The chain recombines TRBV20-1 with TRBJ2-7; D not resolved. Germline-derived CDR1 and CDR2 are DFQATT and SNEGSKA (reference sequence). This CDR3 has 16 residues. V was cut by 3 bases and J by 2 bases, with 20 bases left in between. For the CDR3, the DNA is TGCAGTGCTAGGGCTCCCGGAGTGTCGATAGCCTACGAGCAGTACTTC. Its protein product is CSARAPGVSIAYEQYF.